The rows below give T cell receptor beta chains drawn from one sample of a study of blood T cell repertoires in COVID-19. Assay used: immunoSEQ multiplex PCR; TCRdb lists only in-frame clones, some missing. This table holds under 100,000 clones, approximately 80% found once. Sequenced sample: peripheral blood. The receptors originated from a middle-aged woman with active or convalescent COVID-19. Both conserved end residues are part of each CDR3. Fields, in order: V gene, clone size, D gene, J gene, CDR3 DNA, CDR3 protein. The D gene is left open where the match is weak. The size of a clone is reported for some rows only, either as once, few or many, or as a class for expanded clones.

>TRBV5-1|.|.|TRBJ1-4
TGCGCCAGCAGCTTGGCCGAGGCTTTGGCTGAAAAACTGTTTTTT
CASSLAEALAEKLFF
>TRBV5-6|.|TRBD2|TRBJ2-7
TGTGCCAGCAGCTTTCGAGAGACTAGCAACTACGAGCAGTACTTC
CASSFRETSNYEQYF
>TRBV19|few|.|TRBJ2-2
TGTGCCAGTAGAAGGGGTACCGGGGAGCTGTTTTTT
CASRRGTGELFF
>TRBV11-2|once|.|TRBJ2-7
TGTGCCAGCAGCCCCTCGGGACAACCCTACGAGCAGTACTTC
CASSPSGQPYEQYF
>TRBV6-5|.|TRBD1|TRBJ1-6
TGTGCCAGCAGCTCCGGGACAGGGGCATATTCACCCCTCCACTTT
CASSSGTGAYSPLHF
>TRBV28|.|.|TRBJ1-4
TGTGCCAGCATGCGGTCAACTAATGAAAAACTGTTTTTT
CASMRSTNEKLFF
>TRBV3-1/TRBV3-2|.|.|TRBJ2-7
TGTGCCAGCAGTCGCTCGGTGCGGGGATCCTACGAGCAGTACTTC
CASSRSVRGSYEQYF
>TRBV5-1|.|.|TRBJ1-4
TGCGCCAGCAGCCTCTCGGCGGGTGATGAAAAACTGTTTTTT
CASSLSAGDEKLFF
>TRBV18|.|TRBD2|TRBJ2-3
TGTGCCAGCTCACCACCGATGCGGGAGCCAGATACGCAGTATTTT
CASSPPMREPDTQYF
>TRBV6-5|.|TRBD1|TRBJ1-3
TGTGCCAGCAGGACAGGGACCTCTGGAAACACCATATATTTT
CASRTGTSGNTIYF
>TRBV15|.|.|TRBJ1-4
TGTGCCACCAGCAGAACCAGGGATCCTAATGAAAAACTGTTTTTT
CATSRTRDPNEKLFF
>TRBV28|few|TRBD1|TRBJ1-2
TGTGCCAGTGAATCGACAGGGTTACTTGGCTACACCTTC
CASESTGLLGYTF
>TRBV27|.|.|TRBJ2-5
TGTGCCAGCAGTAACACGGGGGAGACCCAGTACTTC
CASSNTGETQYF
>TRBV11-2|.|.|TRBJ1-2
TGTGCCAGCAGCTCCGTAATAAATGCGGGCTACACCTTC
CASSSVINAGYTF
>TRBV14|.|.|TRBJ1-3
TGTGCCAGCAGCCAAGATTACTACTCTGGAAACACCATATATTTT
CASSQDYYSGNTIYF
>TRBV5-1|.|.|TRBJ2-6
TGCGCCAGCAGCTTGGTCGGGGAAGTAGGCTCTGGGGCCAACGTCCTGACTTTC
CASSLVGEVGSGANVLTF
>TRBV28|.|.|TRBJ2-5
TGTGCCAGCAGTTTCGGTCTAGAGACCCAGTACTTC
CASSFGLETQYF
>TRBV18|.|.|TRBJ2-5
TGTGCCAGCTCACCACCGGGGGGACAGTCAAAAGAGACCCAGTACTTC
CASSPPGGQSKETQYF
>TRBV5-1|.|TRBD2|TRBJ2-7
TGCGCCAGCAGCTTTGTGGGGGGGTCCGAGCAGTACTTC
CASSFVGGSEQYF
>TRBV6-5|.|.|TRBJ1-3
TGTGCCAGCCACAGCCTCGGGACTCAAAGAACCATATATTTT
CASHSLGTQRTIYF
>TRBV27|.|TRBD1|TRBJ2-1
TGTGCCAGCAGACCCCCGGGACAGGGATACTACAATGAGCAGTTCTTC
CASRPPGQGYYNEQFF
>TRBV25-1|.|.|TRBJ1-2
TGTGCCACGAAGAAGACCGGGACACCTGATGGCTACACCTTC
CATKKTGTPDGYTF
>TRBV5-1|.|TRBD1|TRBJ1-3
TGCGCCAGCAGCGATGCCCCTATCGACCCCGGACAGGGGGGTGGAAACACCATATATTTT
CASSDAPIDPGQGGGNTIYF
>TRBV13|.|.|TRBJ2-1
TGTGCCAGCAGCTATCTAGGAATCTCCTACAATGAGCAGTTCTTC
CASSYLGISYNEQFF
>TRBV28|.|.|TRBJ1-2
TGTGCCAGCAGTTTATCCCTCCAGGGATGGCGTGGCTACACCTTC
CASSLSLQGWRGYTF
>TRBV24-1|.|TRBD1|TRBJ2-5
TGTGCCACCAGTGAGCCCGGGACAGGGTCAAGAGAGACCCAGTACTTC
CATSEPGTGSRETQYF
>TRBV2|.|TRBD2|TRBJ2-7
TGTGCCAGCAGTGAATCTTACCTAGCGGGGACCTACGAGCAGTACTTC
CASSESYLAGTYEQYF
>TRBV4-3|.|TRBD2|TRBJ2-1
TGCGCCAGCAGCCAAGAGCAAGCGGGAGAATATCAGTTCTTC
CASSQEQAGEYQFF
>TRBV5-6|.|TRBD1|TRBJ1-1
TGTGCCAGCAGCTCATACAGGGGGTCGAACACTGAAGCTTTCTTT
CASSSYRGSNTEAFF
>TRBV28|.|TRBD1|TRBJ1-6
TGTGCCAGCAGTCCGCGACAGGGTGGCTCACCCCTCCACTTT
CASSPRQGGSPLHF
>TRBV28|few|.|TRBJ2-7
TGTGCCAGCAGTTTACCGGGGTGGTCCTACGAGCAGTACTTC
CASSLPGWSYEQYF
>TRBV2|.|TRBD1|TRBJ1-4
TGTGCCACAATGATGGGACAGGATCAAAAACTGTTTTTT
CATMMGQDQKLFF
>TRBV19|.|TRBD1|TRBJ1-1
TGTGCCACCAGGATAGAGGACAGGGCGGTTGTGAACACTGAAGCTTTCTTT
CATRIEDRAVVNTEAFF
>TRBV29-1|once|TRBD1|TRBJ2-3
TGCAGCGTTGGGACAGGGGCGGGGGCGACAGATACGCAGTATTTT
CSVGTGAGATDTQYF
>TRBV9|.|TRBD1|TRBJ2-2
TGTGCCAGCAGCGAAGGACAGGGGTACCGGGAGCTGTTTTTT
CASSEGQGYRELFF
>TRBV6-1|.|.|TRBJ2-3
TGTGCCAGCAATGACCCCGGGATAACAGATACGCAGTATTTT
CASNDPGITDTQYF
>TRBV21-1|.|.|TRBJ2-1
TGTGCCAGCAGCCGCGACAGGTCGCAGTTCTTC
CASSRDRSQFF
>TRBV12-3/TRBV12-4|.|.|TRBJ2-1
TGTGCCAGCGGCCATGAGCAGTTCTTC
CASGHEQFF
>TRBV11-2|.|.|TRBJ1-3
TGTGCCAGCAGCCTGGGACATTCCCTAACTGGAAACACCATATATTTT
CASSLGHSLTGNTIYF
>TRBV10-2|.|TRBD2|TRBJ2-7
TGCGCCAGCAGTTGGATAGCGGGAGGGATTTACGAGCAGTACTTC
CASSWIAGGIYEQYF
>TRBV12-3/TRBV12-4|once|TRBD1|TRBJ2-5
TGTGCCAGCGAACAGGGGGCGGGAGAGACCCAGTACTTC
CASEQGAGETQYF
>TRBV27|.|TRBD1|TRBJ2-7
TGTGCCAGCGGGACAGGGCCATTCTACGAGCAGTACTTC
CASGTGPFYEQYF
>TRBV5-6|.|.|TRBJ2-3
TGTGCCAGCAGCCTAAATGGCGGACTCGGAGATACGCAGTATTTT
CASSLNGGLGDTQYF
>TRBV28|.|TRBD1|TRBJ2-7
TGTGCCAGCAGCGGGGGACAGGGCCCCTACGAGCAGTACTTC
CASSGGQGPYEQYF
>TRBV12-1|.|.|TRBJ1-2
TGTGCCAGCAGCCCCCGACAGTGCGATACCTTTTGGCGTGGCTACACCTTC
CASSPRQCDTFWRGYTF
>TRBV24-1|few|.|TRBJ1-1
TGTGCCACCAGTGACCCTCGGACACATGAAGCTTTCTTT
CATSDPRTHEAFF
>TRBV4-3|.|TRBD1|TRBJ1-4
TGCGCCAGCAGCCAAGGTCACGACAGGGGGCGTGAAAAACTGTTTTTT
CASSQGHDRGREKLFF
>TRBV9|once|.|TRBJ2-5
TGTGCCAGCAGCCCAGCTCCCTTACAGGGTCCCAAGGAGACCCAGTACTTC
CASSPAPLQGPKETQYF
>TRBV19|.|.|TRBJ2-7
TGTGCCAGTAGCCCGGGACTGTTAAACTCCTACGAGCAGTACTTC
CASSPGLLNSYEQYF
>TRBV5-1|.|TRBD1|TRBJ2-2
TGCGCCAGCAGCGCCGGGACAGGGGTCACCGGGGAGCTGTTTTTT
CASSAGTGVTGELFF
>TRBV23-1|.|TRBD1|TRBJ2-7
TGCGCCAGCAGTCAATTCATACTCGACAGGGAAACCTACGAGCAGTACTTC
CASSQFILDRETYEQYF
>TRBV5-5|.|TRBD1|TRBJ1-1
TGTGCCAGCAGCTCCTTGAGGTGGGGACAGGGGAACACTGAAGCTTTCTTT
CASSSLRWGQGNTEAFF
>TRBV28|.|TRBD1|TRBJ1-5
TGTGCCAGCAGTAGCACCGGGACAGGGGGCAATCAGCCCCAGCATTTT
CASSSTGTGGNQPQHF
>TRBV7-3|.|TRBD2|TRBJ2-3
TGTGCCAGCAGCCCGACGGGGGGTCCGACAGATACGCAGTATTTT
CASSPTGGPTDTQYF
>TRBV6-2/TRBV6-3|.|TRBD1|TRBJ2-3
TGTGCCAGCAGTACAACCAGGGGGCGCACAGATACGCAGTATTTT
CASSTTRGRTDTQYF
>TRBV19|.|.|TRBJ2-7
TGTGCCAGTAGTATAGGGGCAGAAAGTGCCTACGAGCAGTACTTC
CASSIGAESAYEQYF
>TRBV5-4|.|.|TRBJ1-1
TGTGCCAGCAGCTTGGTGGAGTTCATGAACACTGAAGCTTTCTTT
CASSLVEFMNTEAFF
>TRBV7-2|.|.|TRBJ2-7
TGTGCCAGCAGCCCAGGTTTCTTGTACGAGCAGTACTTC
CASSPGFLYEQYF